The TCR beta chain under discussion was sequenced for a study of cytomegalovirus exposure and HLA in healthy donors. Background on the study: The same platform was used for the 120 or so validation repertoires as for the approximately 730 first-cohort repertoires, as reported in a later analysis. Overall study results and limits: In vitro, a few CMV-associated chains proved specific for CMV antigens. Most TCR sequences were seen very rarely across donors, but some public TCRs occurred in many.

Trimming cost V 5 bases and J 2 bases; bases outside gene matches: 9. This CDR3 is 15 amino acids long. Germline loops: CDR1 GTSNPN, CDR2 SVGIG (reference sequence). Separate from the roughly 700-subject first cohort, the approximately 120-subject validation cohort was the one that the donors belonged to. Data came from immunoSEQ multiplex PCR; TCRdb stores just in-frame clones and leaves some out. The sample lists some 180,000 clones; 80% to 85% were seen once. This clone has only one observation. Its antigen is unknown. The receptor comes from a woman in her twenties or thirties in good health and CMV-seronegative. The chain combines TRBV30 with TRBJ2-3; 8 bases line up with TRBD1. Sequencing input: PBMCs. The CDR3 coding sequence is TGTGCCTGGTCCTTAGGGACAGGTAACACAGATACGCAGTATTTT. This gives the protein CAWSLGTGNTDTQYF. The complete variable domain, with remaining parts taken from reference TRBV30 and TRBJ2-3, reads SQTIHQWPATLVQPVGSPLSLECTVEGTSNPNLYWYRQAAGRGLQLLFYSVGIGQISSEVPQNLSASRPQDRQFILSSKKLLLSDSGFYLCAWSLGTGNTDTQYFGPGTRLTVL.